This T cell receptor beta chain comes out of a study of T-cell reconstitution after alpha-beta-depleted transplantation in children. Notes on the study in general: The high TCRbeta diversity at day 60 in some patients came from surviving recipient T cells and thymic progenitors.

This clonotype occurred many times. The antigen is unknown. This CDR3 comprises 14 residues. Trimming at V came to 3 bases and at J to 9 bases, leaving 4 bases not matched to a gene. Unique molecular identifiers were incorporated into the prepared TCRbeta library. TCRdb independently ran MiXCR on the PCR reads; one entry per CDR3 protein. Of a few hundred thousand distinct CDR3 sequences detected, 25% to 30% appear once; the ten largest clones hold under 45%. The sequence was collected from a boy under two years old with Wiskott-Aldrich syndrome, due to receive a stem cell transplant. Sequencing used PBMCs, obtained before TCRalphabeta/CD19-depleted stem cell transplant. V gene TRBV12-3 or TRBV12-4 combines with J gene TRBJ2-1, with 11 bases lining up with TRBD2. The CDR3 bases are TGTGCCAGCAGTTTGGGGACTAGCGGCGCTGAGCAGTTCTTC. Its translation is CASSLGTSGAEQFF.